A single sample is the source of the 14 T cell receptor beta chains below, sequenced in a study of T cells in Graves' hyperthyroidism and ophthalmopathy. What was amplified from RNA transcripts were TCR beta CDR3 regions. RT-PCR in the first round (using the HTBI primer set) targeted the TCR CDR3. One entry per CDR3 protein, called by TCRdb with MiXCR from the multiplex PCR reads. This table has around 350,000 distinct CDR3 sequences, about a fifth appearing once. Material for sequencing was blood. These receptors were obtained from a woman between 18 and 30 years old with Graves' hyperthyroidism.

This clonotype was recorded at least ten times. The chain uses TRBV11-2 and TRBJ1-2; possibly TRBD1 for D (5 bases). Germline CDR1 is SGHAT and CDR2 is FQNNGV. V dropped 5 bases and J dropped 5 bases, with 18 bases sitting between them. The CDR3 loop spans 15 amino acids. Here the CDR3 reads CASSHRQNLLYGYTF. The CDR3 nucleotides are TGTGCCAGCAGCCACCGACAGAATCTACTTTATGGCTACACCTTC.

This clonotype was found many times. CDR3 in amino acids: CASNPTGTQETQYF. The CDR3 coding sequence is TGTGCCAGCAACCCCACAGGGACCCAAGAGACCCAGTACTTC. The chain carries TRBV9 and TRBJ2-5; possibly TRBD1 for D (6 bases). Looked up from germline, CDR1 is SGDLS and CDR2 is YYNGEE. V gave up 6 bases and J gave up 1 base, with 13 bases separating them. The CDR3 extends over 14 amino acids.

The sample holds many counts of this clonotype. The V gene is TRBV5-8, the J gene TRBJ1-2; tentative D call: TRBD1 (6 bases). The germline CDR1 and CDR2 sequences are SGHTS and YDEGEE. The CDR3 runs 15 residues. The V end lost 4 bases, the J end lost 4 bases, and 17 bases lay between the germline ends. CDR3 sequence (DNA): TGTGCCAGCAGCCTCGGGGGGCCCGTGATCTATGGCTACACCTTC. It translates to CASSLGGPVIYGYTF.

This clonotype was recorded at least ten times. The J gene is TRBJ1-2, the V gene TRBV20-1; D not certain. CDR1 is DFQATT, CDR2 SNEGSKA, per germline (reference sequence). The CDR3 runs 18 residues. V was clipped by 6 bases and J by 0 bases, with 26 bases between them. CDR3 nucleotide sequence: TGCAGTGCGATAACCCTTTCCCGAACCCATACGGCTAACTATGGCTACACCTTC. It encodes CSAITLSRTHTANYGYTF.

This clonotype was observed at least ten times. The chain has TRBV19 and TRBJ2-6, with D perhaps assigned TRBD1 or TRBD2 (5 bases each). The CDR3 sequence is 16 residues long. The germline V gene encodes CDR1 LNHDA and CDR2 SQIVND (reference sequence). The V and J ends lost 5 bases and 2 bases respectively, with 13 bases between them. DNA for the CDR3: TGTGCCAGTAGTCGACGGGGCAGGGCTGGGGCCAACGTCCTGACTTTC. This gives the protein CASSRRGRAGANVLTF.

This clonotype was recorded many times. The chain carries TRBV6-1 and TRBJ2-5, with TRBD2 identical over 11 bases. CDR1 and CDR2 (germline): MNHNS, SASEGT. The trim removed 8 bases at V and 2 bases at J, leaving 10 bases unmatched. The CDR3 has 16 residues. This CDR3 reads CASSSLAGGGQETQYF. CDR3 in DNA: TGTGCCAGCTCTTCGCTAGCGGGGGGCGGGCAAGAGACCCAGTACTTC.

With regard to this clonotype: Possible read error: a much larger clone is one base away. The V call is TRBV4-1, the J call TRBJ2-2; D unclear. The germline gives CDR1 MGHRA, CDR2 YSYEKL. CDR3 size: 15 residues. This chain's CDR3 is CASCQTEGNAGELFF. For the CDR3, the DNA is TGCGCCAGCTGCCAAACGGAAGGGAACGCCGGGGAGCTGTTTTTT.

This clonotype was seen only a few times. V and J are TRBV4-1 and TRBJ1-5; possibly TRBD1 for D (5 bases). This CDR3 has 15 amino acids. V lost 4 bases, J lost 0 bases, and 10 bases lay in between. Germline assignment: CDR1 MGHRA and CDR2 YSYEKL. CDR3 sequence: CASSRPTDSNQPQHF. CDR3 in DNA: TGCGCCAGCAGCCGCCCGACAGATAGCAATCAGCCCCAGCATTTT.

V is TRBV6-5 and J is TRBJ1-6; the D is unclear. This CDR3 is 14 amino acids long. Looked up from germline, CDR1 is MNHEY and CDR2 is SVGAGI. The V end was cut by 5 bases, the J end by 1 base, with 6 bases between. The CDR3 protein is CASSLQSYNSPLHF. Written as DNA, the CDR3 is TGTGCCAGCAGTCTACAGTCCTATAATTCACCCCTCCACTTT.

This clonotype was picked up many times. The gene calls are TRBV10-3 and TRBJ1-2, with a possible D match to TRBD1 (6 bases). Trimming pared 8 bases from V and 7 bases from J, leaving 20 bases between. The CDR3 loop spans 14 amino acids. CDR1 and CDR2 from the germline V gene are ENHRY and SYGVKD. CDR3 loop: CAIRDDLPGVGYTF. The CDR3 bases are TGTGCCATCCGAGACGACTTACCAGGGGTTGGCTACACCTTC.

This clonotype was counted at least ten times. The rearrangement uses TRBV5-4 and TRBJ1-3; perhaps TRBD1 as D (5 bases). Germline CDR1 SGHNT, CDR2 YYREEE (reference sequence). V was cut by 3 bases and J by 4 bases, with 20 bases left in between. CDR3 length: 17 residues. The CDR3 coding sequence is TGTGCCAGCAGCTGGCGGTCGCCATCAGGGCGAGGAAACACCATATATTTT. Its protein is CASSWRSPSGRGNTIYF.

In its sample, this clonotype was seen many times. V is TRBV19 and J is TRBJ1-1; the D is unclear. The CDR3 spans 14 residues. Germline lookup yields CDR1 LNHDA and CDR2 SQIVND (reference sequence). V lost 1 base and J lost 6, with 12 bases in between. Here the CDR3 reads CASSIGEDRAEAFF. In DNA, the CDR3 is TGTGCCAGTAGTATAGGGGAGGATAGGGCTGAAGCTTTCTTT.

The V and J genes are TRBV11-2 and TRBJ2-7; D is ambiguous. The length of the CDR3 is 13 residues. Trimming left V 5 bases short and J 3 bases short, with 11 bases between. The V gene's germline CDR1 is SGHAT and CDR2 FQNNGV. CDR3 sequence: CASSLVNYYEQYF. The CDR3 nucleotides are TGTGCCAGCAGCCTAGTCAATTACTACGAGCAGTACTTC. The variable domain in full, completed from reference TRBV11-2 and TRBJ2-7, reads EAGVAQSPRYKIIEKRQSVAFWCNPISGHATLYWYQQILGQGPKLLIQFQNNGVVDDSQLPKDRFSAERLKGVDSTLKIQPAKLEDSAVYLCASSLVNYYEQYFGPGTRLTVT.

The chain carries TRBV6-5 and TRBJ2-1; 7 bases are shared with TRBD1. The germline V gene has CDR1 MNHEY and CDR2 SVGAGI. V was clipped by 2 bases and J by 8 bases; unmatched bases: 9. The length of the CDR3 is 15 residues. The CDR3 is CASSYDRDSWDEQFF. CDR3 bases: TGTGCCAGCAGTTACGACAGGGATTCTTGGGATGAGCAGTTCTTC.